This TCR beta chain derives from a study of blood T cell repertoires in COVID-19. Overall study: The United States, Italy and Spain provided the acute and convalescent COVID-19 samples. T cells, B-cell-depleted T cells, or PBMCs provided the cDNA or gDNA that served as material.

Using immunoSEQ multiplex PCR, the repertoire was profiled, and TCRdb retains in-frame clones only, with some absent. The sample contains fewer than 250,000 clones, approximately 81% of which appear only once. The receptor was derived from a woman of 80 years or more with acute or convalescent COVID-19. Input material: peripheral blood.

CDR3 sequence: CATSSSYTEAFF. CDR3 sequence (DNA): TGTGCCACCAGTAGCAGCTACACTGAAGCTTTCTTT. V gene TRBV15 combines with J gene TRBJ1-1, with unresolved D. Trimming removed 6 bases at V and 3 bases at J, with 8 bases between. The CDR3 runs 12 residues. Germline CDR1 LNHNV, CDR2 YYDKDF (reference sequence).